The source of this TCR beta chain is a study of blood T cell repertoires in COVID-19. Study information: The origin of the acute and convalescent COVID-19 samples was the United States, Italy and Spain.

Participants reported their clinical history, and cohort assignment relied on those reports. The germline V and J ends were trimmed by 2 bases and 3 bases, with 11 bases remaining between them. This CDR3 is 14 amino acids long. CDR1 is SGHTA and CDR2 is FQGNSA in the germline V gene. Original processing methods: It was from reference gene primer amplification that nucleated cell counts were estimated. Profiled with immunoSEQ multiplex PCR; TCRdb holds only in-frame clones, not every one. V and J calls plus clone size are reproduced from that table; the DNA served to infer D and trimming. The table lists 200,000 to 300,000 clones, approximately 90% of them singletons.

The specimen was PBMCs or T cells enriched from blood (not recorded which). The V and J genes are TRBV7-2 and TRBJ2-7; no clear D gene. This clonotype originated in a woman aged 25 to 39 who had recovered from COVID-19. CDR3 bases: TGTGCCAGCAGCTTAAGTCGGTCCGGCTACGAGCAGTACTTC. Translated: CASSLSRSGYEQYF.